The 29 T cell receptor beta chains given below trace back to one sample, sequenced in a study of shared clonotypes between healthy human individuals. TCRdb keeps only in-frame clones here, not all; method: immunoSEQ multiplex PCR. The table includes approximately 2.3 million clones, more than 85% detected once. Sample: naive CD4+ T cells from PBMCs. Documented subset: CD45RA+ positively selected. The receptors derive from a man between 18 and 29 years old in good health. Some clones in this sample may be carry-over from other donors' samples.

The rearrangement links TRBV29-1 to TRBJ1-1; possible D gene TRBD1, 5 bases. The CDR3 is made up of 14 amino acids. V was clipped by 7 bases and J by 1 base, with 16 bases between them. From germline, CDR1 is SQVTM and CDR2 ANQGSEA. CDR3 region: CSGGAETANTEAFF. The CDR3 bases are TGCAGCGGAGGAGCCGAGACAGCGAACACTGAAGCTTTCTTT.

Here the CDR3 reads CASSFHILGSNEQFF. The CDR3 nucleotides read TGTGCCAGCAGTTTTCACATTTTGGGATCAAATGAGCAGTTCTTC. The chain joins TRBV28 to TRBJ2-1; no reliable D call. The CDR3 is 15 amino acids. In germline, CDR1 is MDHEN, CDR2 SYDVKM. Trimming stripped 3 bases from V and 7 bases from J, with 16 bases between.

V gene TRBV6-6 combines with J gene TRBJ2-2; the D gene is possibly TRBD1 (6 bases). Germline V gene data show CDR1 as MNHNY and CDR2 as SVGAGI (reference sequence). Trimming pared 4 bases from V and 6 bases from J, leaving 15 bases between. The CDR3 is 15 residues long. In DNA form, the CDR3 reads TGTGCCAGCAGTTTCCATTTACAGGGTCCCGGGGAGCTGTTTTTT. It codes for CASSFHLQGPGELFF.

The CDR3 loop is CASSEGQAIMDIQYF. The DNA for the CDR3 is TGTGCCAGCAGTGAAGGACAGGCTATCATGGACATTCAGTACTTC. This chain uses TRBV25-1 with TRBJ2-4; TRBD1 agrees at 7 bases. The ends lost 2 bases at V and 8 bases at J; junction bases unmatched: 9. CDR1 is MGHDK and CDR2 is SYGVNS in the germline V gene. The length of the CDR3 is 15 residues.

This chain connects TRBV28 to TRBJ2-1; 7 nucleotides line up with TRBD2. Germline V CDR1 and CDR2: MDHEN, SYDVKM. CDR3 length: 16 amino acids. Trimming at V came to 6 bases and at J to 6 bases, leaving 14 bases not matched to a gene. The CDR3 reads CASSPAGDWSSNEQFF. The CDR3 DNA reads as TGTGCCAGCAGCCCCGCGGGGGACTGGTCATCCAATGAGCAGTTCTTC.

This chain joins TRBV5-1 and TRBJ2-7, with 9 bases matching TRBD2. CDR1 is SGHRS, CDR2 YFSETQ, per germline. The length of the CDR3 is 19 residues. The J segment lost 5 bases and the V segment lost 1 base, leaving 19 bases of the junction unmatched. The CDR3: CASSLNPGTSIRLRDEQYF. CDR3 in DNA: TGCGCCAGCAGCTTGAATCCCGGGACTAGCATCAGGCTACGCGACGAGCAGTACTTC.

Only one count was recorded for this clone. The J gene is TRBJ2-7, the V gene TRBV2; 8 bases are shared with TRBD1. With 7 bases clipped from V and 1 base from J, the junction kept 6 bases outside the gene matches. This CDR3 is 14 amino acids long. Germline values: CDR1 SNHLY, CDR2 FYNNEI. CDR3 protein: CASKVDRVSYEQYF. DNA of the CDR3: TGTGCCAGCAAGGTGGACAGGGTATCCTACGAGCAGTACTTC.

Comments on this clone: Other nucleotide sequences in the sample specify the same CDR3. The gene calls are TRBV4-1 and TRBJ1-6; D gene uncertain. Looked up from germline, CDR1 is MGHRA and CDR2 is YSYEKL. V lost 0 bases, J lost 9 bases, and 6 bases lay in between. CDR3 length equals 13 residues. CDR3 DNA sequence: TGCGCCAGCAGCCAAGATCTCGGTTCACCCCTCCACTTT. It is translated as CASSQDLGSPLHF.

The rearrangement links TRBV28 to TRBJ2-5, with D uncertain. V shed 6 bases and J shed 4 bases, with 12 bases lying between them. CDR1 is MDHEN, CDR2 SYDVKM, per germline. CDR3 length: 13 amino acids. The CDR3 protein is CASRSSGGETQYF. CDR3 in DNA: TGTGCCAGCAGGTCGTCTGGCGGAGAGACCCAGTACTTC.

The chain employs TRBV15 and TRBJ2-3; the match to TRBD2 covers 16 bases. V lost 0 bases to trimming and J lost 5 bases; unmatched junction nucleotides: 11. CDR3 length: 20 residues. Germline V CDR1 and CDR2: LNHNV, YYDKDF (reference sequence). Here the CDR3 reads CATSRDQGLAGGPFRDTQYF. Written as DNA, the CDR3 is TGTGCCACCAGCAGAGATCAGGGACTAGCGGGAGGGCCGTTTAGAGATACGCAGTATTTT.

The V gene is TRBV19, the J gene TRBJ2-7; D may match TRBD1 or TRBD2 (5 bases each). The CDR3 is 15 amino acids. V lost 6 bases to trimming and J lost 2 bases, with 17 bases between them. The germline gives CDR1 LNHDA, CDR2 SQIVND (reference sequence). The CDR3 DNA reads TGTGCCAGTAGAGGGCCCCGGGACGCAACCTACGAGCAGTACTTC. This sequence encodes CASRGPRDATYEQYF.

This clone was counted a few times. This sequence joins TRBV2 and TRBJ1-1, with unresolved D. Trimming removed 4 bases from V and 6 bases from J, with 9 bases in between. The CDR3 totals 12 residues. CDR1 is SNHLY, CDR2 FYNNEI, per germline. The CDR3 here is CASSADNSEAFF. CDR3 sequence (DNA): TGTGCCAGCAGTGCCGACAATTCTGAAGCTTTCTTT.

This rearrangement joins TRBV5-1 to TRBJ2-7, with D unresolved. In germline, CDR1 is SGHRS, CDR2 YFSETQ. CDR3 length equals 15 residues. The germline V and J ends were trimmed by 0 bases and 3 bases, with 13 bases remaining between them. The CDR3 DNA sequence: TGCGCCAGCAGCTTGGCGACGGTGGGCGGCTACGAGCAGTACTTC. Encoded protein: CASSLATVGGYEQYF.

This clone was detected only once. CDR3 in amino acids: CATPVSGGRGYTF. The CDR3 bases are TGTGCCACCCCAGTGTCCGGGGGTCGTGGCTACACCTTC. The chain combines TRBV28 with TRBJ1-2; possibly TRBD1 for D (5 bases). V lost 10 bases and J 7 bases, leaving 19 bases between the germline ends. CDR1 is MDHEN and CDR2 is SYDVKM in the germline V gene. CDR3 length: 13 residues.

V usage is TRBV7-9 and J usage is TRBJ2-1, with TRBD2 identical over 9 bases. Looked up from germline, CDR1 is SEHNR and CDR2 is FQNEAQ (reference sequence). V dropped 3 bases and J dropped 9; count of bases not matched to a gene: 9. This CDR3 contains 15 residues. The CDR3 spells CASSFRASGVVEQFF. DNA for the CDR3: TGTGCCAGCAGCTTTCGGGCTAGCGGGGTGGTTGAGCAGTTCTTC.

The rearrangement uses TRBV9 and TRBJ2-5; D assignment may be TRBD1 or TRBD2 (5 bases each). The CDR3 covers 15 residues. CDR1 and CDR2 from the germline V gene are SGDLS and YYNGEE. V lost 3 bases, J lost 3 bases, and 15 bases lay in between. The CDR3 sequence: CASSAGPYLKETQYF. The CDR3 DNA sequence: TGTGCCAGCAGCGCGGGGCCCTACTTGAAAGAGACCCAGTACTTC.

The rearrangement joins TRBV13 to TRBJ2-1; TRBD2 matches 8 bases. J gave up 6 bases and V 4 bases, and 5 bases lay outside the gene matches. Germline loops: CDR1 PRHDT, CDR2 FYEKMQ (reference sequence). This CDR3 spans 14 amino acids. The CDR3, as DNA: TGTGCCAGCAGCTATTGGACTAGCCGCAATGAGCAGTTCTTC. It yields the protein CASSYWTSRNEQFF.

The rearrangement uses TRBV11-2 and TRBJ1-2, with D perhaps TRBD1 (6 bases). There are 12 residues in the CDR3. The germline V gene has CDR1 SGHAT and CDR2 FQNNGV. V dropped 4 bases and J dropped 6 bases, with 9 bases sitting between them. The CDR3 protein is CASSSEGDGYTF. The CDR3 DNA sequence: TGTGCCAGCAGCTCAGAGGGGGATGGCTACACCTTC. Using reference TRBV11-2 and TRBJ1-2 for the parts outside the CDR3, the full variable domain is EAGVAQSPRYKIIEKRQSVAFWCNPISGHATLYWYQQILGQGPKLLIQFQNNGVVDDSQLPKDRFSAERLKGVDSTLKIQPAKLEDSAVYLCASSSEGDGYTFGSGTRLTVV.

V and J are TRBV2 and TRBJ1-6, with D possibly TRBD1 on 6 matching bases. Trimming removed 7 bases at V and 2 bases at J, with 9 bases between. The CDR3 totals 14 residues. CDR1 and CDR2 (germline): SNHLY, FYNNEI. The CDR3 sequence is CASMGQTYNSPLHF. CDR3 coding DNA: TGTGCCAGCATGGGACAAACCTATAATTCACCCCTCCACTTT.

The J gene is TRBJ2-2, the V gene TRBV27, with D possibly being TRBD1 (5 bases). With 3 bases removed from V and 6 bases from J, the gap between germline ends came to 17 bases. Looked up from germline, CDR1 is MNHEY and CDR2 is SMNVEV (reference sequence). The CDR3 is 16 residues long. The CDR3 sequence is CASSFRAGSRSGELFF. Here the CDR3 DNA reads TGTGCCAGCAGTTTTCGGGCAGGGTCCCGGTCCGGGGAGCTGTTTTTT.

In DNA form, the CDR3 reads TGTGCCAGCAGCTTAGTTCCTAGCGGGAGCGCAGATACGCAGTATTTT. The encoded protein is CASSLVPSGSADTQYF. V and J are TRBV7-2 and TRBJ2-3; 10 bases match TRBD2. Germline-derived CDR1 and CDR2 are SGHTA and FQGNSA. There are 16 residues in the CDR3. Trimming cost V 1 base and J 4 bases; bases outside gene matches: 5.

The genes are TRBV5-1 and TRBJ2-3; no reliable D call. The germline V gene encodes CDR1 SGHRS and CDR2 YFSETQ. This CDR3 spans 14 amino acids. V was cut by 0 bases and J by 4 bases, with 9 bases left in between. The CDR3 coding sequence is TGCGCCAGCAGCTTGGCTCCTGGGCCAGATACGCAGTATTTT. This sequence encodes CASSLAPGPDTQYF.

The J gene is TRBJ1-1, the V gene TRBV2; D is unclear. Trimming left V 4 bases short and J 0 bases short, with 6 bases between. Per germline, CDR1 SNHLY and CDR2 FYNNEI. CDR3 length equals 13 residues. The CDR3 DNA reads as TGTGCCAGCAGTGCGAGCCTGAACACTGAAGCTTTCTTT. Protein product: CASSASLNTEAFF. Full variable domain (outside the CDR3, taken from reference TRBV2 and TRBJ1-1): EPEVTQTPSHQVTQMGQEVILRCVPISNHLYFYWYRQILGQKVEFLVSFYNNEISEKSEIFDDQFSVERPDGSNFTLKIRSTKLEDSAMYFCASSASLNTEAFFGQGTRLTVV.

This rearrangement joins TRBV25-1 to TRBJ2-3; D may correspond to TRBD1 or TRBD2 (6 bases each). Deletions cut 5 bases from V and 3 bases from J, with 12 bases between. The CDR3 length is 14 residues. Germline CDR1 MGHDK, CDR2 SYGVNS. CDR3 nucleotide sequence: TGTGCCAGCAGTTATGGGGGGCGGACAGATACGCAGTATTTT. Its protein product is CASSYGGRTDTQYF.

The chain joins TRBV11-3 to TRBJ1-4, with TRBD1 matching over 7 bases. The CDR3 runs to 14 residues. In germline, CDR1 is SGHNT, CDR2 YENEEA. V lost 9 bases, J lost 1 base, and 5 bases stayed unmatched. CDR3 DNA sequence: TGTGCCAGGACCTACAGGGGAACTAATGAAAAACTGTTTTTT. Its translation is CARTYRGTNEKLFF.

The CDR3 DNA reads as TGTGCCAGCAGCGTAGGATCAGGGGGTCAGCCCCAGCATTTT. It is translated as CASSVGSGGQPQHF. This chain joins TRBV9 and TRBJ1-5; the match to TRBD1 covers 7 bases. Germline CDR1 and CDR2: SGDLS and YYNGEE. There are 14 residues in the CDR3. Losses at the gene ends were 0 bases for V and 6 bases for J; bases not matched to a gene: 3.

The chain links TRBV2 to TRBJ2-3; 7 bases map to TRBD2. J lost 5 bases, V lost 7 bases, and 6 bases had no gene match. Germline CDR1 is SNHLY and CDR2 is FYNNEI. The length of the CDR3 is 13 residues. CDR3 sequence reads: CASTPVAGDTQYF. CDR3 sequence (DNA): TGTGCCAGCACCCCAGTAGCGGGAGATACGCAGTATTTT. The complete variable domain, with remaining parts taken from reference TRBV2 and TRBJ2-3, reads EPEVTQTPSHQVTQMGQEVILRCVPISNHLYFYWYRQILGQKVEFLVSFYNNEISEKSEIFDDQFSVERPDGSNFTLKIRSTKLEDSAMYFCASTPVAGDTQYFGPGTRLTVL.

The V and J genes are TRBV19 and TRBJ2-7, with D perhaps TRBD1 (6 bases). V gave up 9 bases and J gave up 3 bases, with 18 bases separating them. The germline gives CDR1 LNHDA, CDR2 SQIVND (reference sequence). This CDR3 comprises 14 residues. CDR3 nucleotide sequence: TGTGCCAGCGCCGCCGGGACACCAGTCTACGAGCAGTACTTC. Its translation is CASAAGTPVYEQYF.

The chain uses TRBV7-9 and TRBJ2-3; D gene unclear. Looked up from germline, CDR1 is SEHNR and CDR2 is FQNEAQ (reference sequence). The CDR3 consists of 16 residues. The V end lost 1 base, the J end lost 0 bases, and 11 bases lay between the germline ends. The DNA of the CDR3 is TGTGCCAGCAGCTTAGGTTATGTAGGGAGCACAGATACGCAGTATTTT. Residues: CASSLGYVGSTDTQYF.